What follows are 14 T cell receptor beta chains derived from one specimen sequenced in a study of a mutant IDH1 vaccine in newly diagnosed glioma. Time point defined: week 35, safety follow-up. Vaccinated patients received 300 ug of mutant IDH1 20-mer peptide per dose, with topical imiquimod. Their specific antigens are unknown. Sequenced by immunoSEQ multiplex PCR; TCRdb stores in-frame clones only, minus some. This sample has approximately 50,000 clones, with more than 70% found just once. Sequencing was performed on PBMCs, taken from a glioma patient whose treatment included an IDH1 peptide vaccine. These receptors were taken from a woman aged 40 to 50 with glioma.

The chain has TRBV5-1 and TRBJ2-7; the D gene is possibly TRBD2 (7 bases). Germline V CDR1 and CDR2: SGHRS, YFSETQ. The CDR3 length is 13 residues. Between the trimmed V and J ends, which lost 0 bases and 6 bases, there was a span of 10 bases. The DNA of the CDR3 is TGCGCCAGCAGCTTGGCCGGGGGGCTCGAGCAGTACTTC. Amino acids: CASSLAGGLEQYF.

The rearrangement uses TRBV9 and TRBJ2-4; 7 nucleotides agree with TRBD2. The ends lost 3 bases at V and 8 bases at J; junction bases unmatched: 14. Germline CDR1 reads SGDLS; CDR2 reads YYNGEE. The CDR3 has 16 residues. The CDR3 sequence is CASSAQGGTGIDIQYF. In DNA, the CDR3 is TGTGCCAGCAGCGCCCAGGGAGGGACGGGGATAGACATTCAGTACTTC.

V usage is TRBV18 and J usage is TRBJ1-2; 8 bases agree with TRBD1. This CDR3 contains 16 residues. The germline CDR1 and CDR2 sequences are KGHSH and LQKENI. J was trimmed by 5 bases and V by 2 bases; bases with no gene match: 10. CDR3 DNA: TGTGCCAGCTCACCAGGCAGGGGGCAGGTGGAGTATGGCTACACCTTC. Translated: CASSPGRGQVEYGYTF.

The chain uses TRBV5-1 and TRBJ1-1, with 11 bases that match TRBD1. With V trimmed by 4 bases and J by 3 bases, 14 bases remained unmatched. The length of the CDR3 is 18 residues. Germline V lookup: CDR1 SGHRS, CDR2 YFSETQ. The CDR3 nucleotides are TGCGCCAGCAGCCTACCGGGACAGGGGGTTGGGGGTTACACTGAAGCTTTCTTT. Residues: CASSLPGQGVGGYTEAFF.

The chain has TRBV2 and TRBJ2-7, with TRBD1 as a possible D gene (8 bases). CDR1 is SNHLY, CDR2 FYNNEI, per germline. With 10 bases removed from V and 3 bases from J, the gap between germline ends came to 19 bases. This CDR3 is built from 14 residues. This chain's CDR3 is CATRGGTGFYEQYF. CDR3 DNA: TGTGCCACCAGGGGGGGGACAGGTTTCTACGAGCAGTACTTC.

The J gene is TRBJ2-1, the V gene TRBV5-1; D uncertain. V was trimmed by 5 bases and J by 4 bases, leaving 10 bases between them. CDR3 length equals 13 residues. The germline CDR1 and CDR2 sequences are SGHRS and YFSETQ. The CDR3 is CASRPRDYNEQFF. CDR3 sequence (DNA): TGCGCCAGCAGGCCAAGGGATTACAATGAGCAGTTCTTC. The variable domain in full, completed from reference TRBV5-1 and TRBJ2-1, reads KAGVTQTPRYLIKTRGQQVTLSCSPISGHRSVSWYQQTPGQGLQFLFEYFSETQRNKGNFPGRFSGRQFSNSRSEMNVSTLELGDSALYLCASRPRDYNEQFFGPGTRLTVL.

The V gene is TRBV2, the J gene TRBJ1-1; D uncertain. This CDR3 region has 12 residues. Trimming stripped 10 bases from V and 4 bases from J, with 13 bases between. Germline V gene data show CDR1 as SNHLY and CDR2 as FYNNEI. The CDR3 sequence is CATNWEGTEAFF. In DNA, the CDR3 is TGTGCCACCAACTGGGAGGGCACTGAAGCTTTCTTT.

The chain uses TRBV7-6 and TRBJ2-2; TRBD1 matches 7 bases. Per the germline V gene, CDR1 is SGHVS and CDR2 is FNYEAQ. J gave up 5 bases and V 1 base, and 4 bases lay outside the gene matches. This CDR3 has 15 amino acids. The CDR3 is CASSLGDRATGELFF. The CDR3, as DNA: TGTGCCAGCAGCTTAGGTGACAGGGCGACCGGGGAGCTGTTTTTT.

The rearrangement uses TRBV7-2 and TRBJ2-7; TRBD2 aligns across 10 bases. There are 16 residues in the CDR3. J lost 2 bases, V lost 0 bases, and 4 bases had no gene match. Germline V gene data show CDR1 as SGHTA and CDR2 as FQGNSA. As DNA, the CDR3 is TGTGCCAGCAGCTTAGCAAGGGGGACTAGCGCCTACGAGCAGTACTTC. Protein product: CASSLARGTSAYEQYF.

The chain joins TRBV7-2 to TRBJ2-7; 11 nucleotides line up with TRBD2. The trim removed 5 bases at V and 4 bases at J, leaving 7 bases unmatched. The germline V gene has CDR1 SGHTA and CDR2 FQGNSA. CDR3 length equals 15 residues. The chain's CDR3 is CASSGGASGGYEQYF. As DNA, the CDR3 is TGTGCCAGCAGCGGGGGGGCTAGCGGGGGGTACGAGCAGTACTTC.

CDR3 sequence (DNA): TGTGCCACCAGCATAGCGGGAAGGGAGGAGCTGTTTTTT. Translating gives CATSIAGREELFF. This sequence joins TRBV15 and TRBJ2-2; 8 bases are a match to TRBD2. This CDR3 spans 13 amino acids. Looked up from germline, CDR1 is LNHNV and CDR2 is YYDKDF (reference sequence). J lost 10 bases, V lost 4 bases, and 5 bases had no gene match.

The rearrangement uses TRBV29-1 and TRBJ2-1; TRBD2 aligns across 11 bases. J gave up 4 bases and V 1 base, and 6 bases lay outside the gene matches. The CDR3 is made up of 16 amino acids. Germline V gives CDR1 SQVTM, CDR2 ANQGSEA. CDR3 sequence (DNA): TGCAGCGTTGAAGGACTAGCGGGATATGAATACAATGAGCAGTTCTTC. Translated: CSVEGLAGYEYNEQFF.

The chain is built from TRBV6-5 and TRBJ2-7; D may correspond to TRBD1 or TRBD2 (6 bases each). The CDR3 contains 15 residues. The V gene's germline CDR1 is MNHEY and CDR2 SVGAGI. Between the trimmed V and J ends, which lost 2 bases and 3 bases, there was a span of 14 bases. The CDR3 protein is CASSYTRGGGYEQYF. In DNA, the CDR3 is TGTGCCAGCAGTTACACCAGGGGAGGAGGCTACGAGCAGTACTTC.

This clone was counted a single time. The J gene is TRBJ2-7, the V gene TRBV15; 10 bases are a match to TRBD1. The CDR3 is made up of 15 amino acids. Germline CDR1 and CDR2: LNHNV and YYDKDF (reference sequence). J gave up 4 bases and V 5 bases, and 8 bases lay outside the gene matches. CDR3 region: CATSRGRTGGYEQYF. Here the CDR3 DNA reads TGTGCCACCAGCCGAGGTAGGACAGGGGGATACGAGCAGTACTTC.